This entry lists 11 T cell receptor beta chains sequenced from one sample in a study of blood T cells in healthy people across ages. The authors ran a second PCR of 7 to 11 cycles using a sample-barcoded 5' primer and a J-beta primer mix. TCRdb processed the 5' RACE reads anew with MiXCR; each CDR3 protein has one entry. The sample consists of 650,000 to 800,000 distinct CDR3 sequences, roughly 44% of them appearing once. Sequenced: blood. These receptors all stem from a man aged 60 to 75 in good health.

This clonotype was recorded only once. The J gene is TRBJ2-1, the V gene TRBV5-1, with unresolved D. CDR3 length: 11 residues. Germline CDR1 and CDR2: SGHRS and YFSETQ. The V gene lost 2 bases and the J gene lost 15 bases, with 12 bases spanning the gap. The DNA of the CDR3 is TGCGCCAGCAGCTTAGGCGGCTACATGTTCTTC. Encoded protein: CASSLGGYMFF.

This chain uses TRBV11-3 with TRBJ2-4; 7 bases map to TRBD2. Germline V CDR1 and CDR2: SGHNT, YENEEA. The CDR3 is 15 residues long. The trim removed 8 bases at V and 13 bases at J, leaving 20 bases unmatched. The DNA for the CDR3 is TGTGCCAGCGGCAAGAGCGGGGTGTCCTACAATGAGCAGTACTTC. Translated: CASGKSGVSYNEQYF. The whole variable domain, filled in from reference TRBV11-3 and TRBJ2-4, reads EAGVVQSPRYKIIEKKQPVAFWCNPISGHNTLYWYLQNLGQGPELLIRYENEEAVDDSQLPKDRFSAERLKGVDSTLKIQPAELGDSAVYLCASGKSGVSYNEQYFGAGTRLSVL.

The chain carries TRBV28 and TRBJ1-2, with TRBD1 matching 9 bases. The V gene end was trimmed by 5 bases and the J gene end by 3 bases; junction bases not matched to a gene: 7. The CDR3 loop spans 15 amino acids. CDR1 is MDHEN, CDR2 SYDVKM, per germline. In DNA form, the CDR3 reads TGTGCCAGCAGTCCACAGGGGGCGCGGTACTATGGCTACACCTTC. Residues: CASSPQGARYYGYTF.

This clonotype turned up a few times. V and J are TRBV20-1 and TRBJ2-3, with D possibly TRBD2 on 7 matching bases. This CDR3 spans 14 amino acids. Trimming took 0 bases from V and 3 from J, leaving 10 bases between them. The germline V gene encodes CDR1 DFQATT and CDR2 SNEGSKA (reference sequence). This chain's CDR3 is CSAREAGATDTQYF. The CDR3 bases are TGCAGTGCTAGAGAGGCGGGGGCAACAGATACGCAGTATTTT.

This clonotype was picked up a small number of times. The chain uses TRBV7-9 and TRBJ2-1, with 7 bases matching TRBD1. Germline trimming cut 4 bases from V and 6 bases from J; bases unmatched to any gene: 12. There are 16 residues in the CDR3. In germline, CDR1 is SEHNR, CDR2 FQNEAQ (reference sequence). CDR3 amino acids: CASSSGDRDRPNEQFF. DNA for the CDR3: TGTGCCAGCAGCTCTGGCGACCGGGACAGACCCAATGAGCAGTTCTTC.

This clonotype was found a few times. The chain carries TRBV6-2 or TRBV6-3 and TRBJ2-7, with 8 positions matching TRBD2. Germline V gene data show CDR1 as MNHEY and CDR2 as SVGEGT. CDR3 size: 14 residues. The V gene end was trimmed by 7 bases and the J gene end by 2 bases; junction bases not matched to a gene: 7. CDR3 in amino acids: CASKHQRGTYEQYF. CDR3 sequence (DNA): TGTGCCAGCAAACATCAGCGGGGGACCTACGAGCAGTACTTC.

The chain recombines TRBV7-2 with TRBJ2-2; 10 bases agree with TRBD2. J lost 4 bases, V lost 5 bases, and 4 bases had no gene match. Germline V CDR1 and CDR2: SGHTA, FQGNSA. The CDR3 consists of 15 residues. CDR3 DNA sequence: TGTGCCAGCAGCCCAGGACTAGCGGTCACCGGGGAGCTGTTTTTT. Its protein is CASSPGLAVTGELFF.

The gene calls are TRBV6-2 or TRBV6-3 and TRBJ2-2; weak D call: TRBD1 (6 bases). The germline V gene has CDR1 MNHEY and CDR2 SVGEGT. This CDR3 is 13 amino acids long. Trimming stripped 4 bases from V and 7 bases from J, with 10 bases between. This CDR3 reads CASSFQGYGELFF. For the CDR3, the DNA is TGTGCCAGCAGTTTCCAGGGGTACGGGGAGCTGTTTTTT.

This clonotype was observed a few times. The chain employs TRBV5-5 and TRBJ1-2, with D perhaps TRBD1 (5 bases). The V end was cut by 6 bases, the J end by 6 bases, with 18 bases between. The CDR3 runs to 14 residues. Per germline, CDR1 SGHKS and CDR2 YYEKEE (reference sequence). CDR3 sequence: CASTDDPGIDGYTF. The CDR3 nucleotides read TGTGCCAGCACCGACGACCCAGGGATCGATGGCTACACCTTC.

A word on this clonotype: The junction differs from germline at one of its ends, possibly a read error. The rearrangement uses TRBV12-3 or TRBV12-4 and TRBJ2-5, with 9 bases aligning to TRBD1. This CDR3 comprises 13 residues. DNA of the CDR3: TGTACCAGCATCCGGACAGGGGATGAGACCCAGTACTTC. Translation: CTSIRTGDETQYF.

The gene calls are TRBV7-2 and TRBJ2-3; 7 bases are shared with TRBD2. After removal of 3 bases from V and 2 bases from J, the junction contained 5 bases not matched to a gene. The germline V gene has CDR1 SGHTA and CDR2 FQGNSA. The CDR3 is 15 residues long. CDR3 amino acids: CASSFNGGSTDTQYF. CDR3 DNA sequence: TGTGCCAGCAGCTTTAACGGGGGGTCCACAGATACGCAGTATTTT.